This entry lists 19 T cell receptor beta chains sequenced from one sample in a study of blood T cell repertoires in COVID-19. Assay used: immunoSEQ multiplex PCR; TCRdb lists only in-frame clones, some missing. The sample gives 170,000 or so clones, around nine tenths of which show up once; roughly 2.5% is in the top ten. Input material: peripheral blood. These receptors were obtained from a man aged 40-49 years with active or convalescent COVID-19.

The CDR3 sequence: CASRLGQTYNSPLHF. As DNA, the CDR3 is TGTGCAAGTCGCTTAGGACAGACCTATAATTCACCCCTCCACTTT. The chain employs TRBV12-2 and TRBJ1-6; TRBD1 is the table's D call and was not checked against the DNA. TRBV12-2 is shown as a pseudogene. The CDR3 consists of 15 residues.

V usage is TRBV7-9 and J usage is TRBJ1-2; 10 nucleotides agree with TRBD1. This CDR3 is 15 amino acids long. With 1 base clipped from V and 4 bases from J, the junction kept 3 bases outside the gene matches. In germline, CDR1 is SEHNR, CDR2 FQNEAQ (reference sequence). DNA of the CDR3: TGTGCCAGCAGCTTAGAGGGGACAGGGGTCTATGGCTACACCTTC. It specifies CASSLEGTGVYGYTF.

The chain uses TRBV5-4 and TRBJ2-7; tentative D call: TRBD1 (5 bases). This CDR3 region has 13 residues. V gave up 1 base and J gave up 3 bases, with 8 bases separating them. Germline assignment: CDR1 SGHNT and CDR2 YYREEE (reference sequence). CDR3 sequence reads: CASSLRQGYEQYF. CDR3 DNA: TGTGCCAGCAGCTTGAGGCAGGGCTACGAGCAGTACTTC.

The chain links TRBV9 to TRBJ2-1; D remains unclear. The ends were cut back, 4 bases at V and 8 bases at J, with 16 bases in the middle. The germline gives CDR1 SGDLS, CDR2 YYNGEE. This CDR3 comprises 14 residues. The CDR3 spells CASSPKPPRDEQFF. Here the CDR3 DNA reads TGTGCCAGCAGCCCCAAACCCCCCCGGGATGAGCAGTTCTTC.

This clone was seen more than once but under ten times. For the CDR3, the DNA is TGTGCCACTTCGGGGGACAGTGGGTTTTCACCCCTCCACTTT. This encodes CATSGDSGFSPLHF. The chain employs TRBV10-3 and TRBJ1-6; 7 bases are shared with TRBD1. The germline V gene has CDR1 ENHRY and CDR2 SYGVKD. The CDR3 totals 14 residues. Trimming removed 10 bases from V and 9 bases from J; junction bases left unmatched: 12.

The rearrangement joins TRBV7-2 to TRBJ2-1, with TRBD1 identical over 7 bases. The junction had 9 bases not matched to a gene; V was cut back by 5 bases and J by 5 bases. Germline values: CDR1 SGHTA, CDR2 FQGNSA. The CDR3 spans 15 residues. The CDR3 DNA reads TGTGCCAGCAGCGAAACCGGGACAGAAAACAATGAGCAGTTCTTC. It yields the protein CASSETGTENNEQFF. Using reference TRBV7-2 and TRBJ2-1 for the parts outside the CDR3, the full variable domain is GAGVSQSPSNKVTEKGKDVELRCDPISGHTALYWYRQSLGQGLEFLIYFQGNSAPDKSGLPSDRFSAERTGGSVSTLTIQRTQQEDSAVYLCASSETGTENNEQFFGPGTRLTVL.

The chain joins TRBV11-3 to TRBJ2-3; D is possibly TRBD2 (6 bases). The germline CDR1 and CDR2 sequences are SGHNT and YENEEA. V gave up 5 bases and J gave up 2 bases, with 11 bases separating them. CDR3 length equals 14 residues. CDR3 DNA: TGTGCCAGCAGCACGGGACTTATCACAGATACGCAGTATTTT. Translated: CASSTGLITDTQYF.

The gene calls are TRBV27 and TRBJ2-1; no definite D call. The CDR3 has 14 residues. Germline CDR1 reads MNHEY; CDR2 reads SMNVEV (reference sequence). V was shortened by 3 bases and J by 1 base, with 7 bases between the two germline ends. CDR3 sequence: CASSFSASYNEQFF. The DNA for the CDR3 is TGTGCCAGCAGTTTTAGTGCTTCCTACAATGAGCAGTTCTTC.

This chain uses TRBV29-1 with TRBJ2-3, with 13 positions matching TRBD2. The junction had 5 bases not matched to a gene; V was cut back by 8 bases and J by 0 bases. This CDR3 region has 15 residues. Looked up from germline, CDR1 is SQVTM and CDR2 is ANQGSEA. CDR3 DNA sequence: TGCAGCTCAGGGACTAGCGGGGTTAGCACAGATACGCAGTATTTT. Translation gives CSSGTSGVSTDTQYF.

This clone was picked up one time. The chain has TRBV2 and TRBJ1-5, with TRBD1 identical over 10 bases. Germline V gene lookup returns CDR1 SNHLY and CDR2 FYNNEI. The CDR3 runs 13 residues. V was clipped by 11 bases and J by 6 bases; unmatched bases: 7. The CDR3 nucleotides read TGTGCCTGCCAGACAGGGGGCGGTCAGCCCCAGCATTTT. Translation gives CACQTGGGQPQHF. Full variable domain (remainder filled in from reference TRBV2 and TRBJ1-5): EPEVTQTPSHQVTQMGQEVILRCVPISNHLYFYWYRQILGQKVEFLVSFYNNEISEKSEIFDDQFSVERPDGSNFTLKIRSTKLEDSAMYFCACQTGGGQPQHFGDGTRLSIL.

This chain connects TRBV6-6 to TRBJ2-1; 14 bases fit TRBD2. The V and J ends lost 5 bases and 9 bases, in that order; junction bases with no gene match: 9. The CDR3 runs to 16 residues. CDR1 is MNHNY, CDR2 SVGAGI, per germline (reference sequence). CDR3 in DNA: TGTGCCAGCAGTCGATCGACTAGCGGGGGGGTCGGTGAGCAGTTCTTC. Protein product: CASSRSTSGGVGEQFF.

V and J are TRBV3-1 (or the pseudogene TRBV3-2) and TRBJ2-5; a weak D match, TRBD1 (5 bases). CDR1 LGHDT and CDR2 YNNKEL come from the germline V gene (reference sequence). The CDR3 has 15 residues. V was cut by 0 bases and J by 5 bases, with 13 bases left in between. The CDR3 spells CASSQEAQVKETQYF. The CDR3 DNA follows: TGTGCCAGCAGCCAAGAGGCACAGGTCAAGGAGACCCAGTACTTC.

The V and J genes are TRBV6-1 and TRBJ1-4, with 7 bases lining up with TRBD1. CDR3 length: 14 amino acids. The germline CDR1 and CDR2 sequences are MNHNS and SASEGT. V gave up 3 bases and J gave up 7 bases; unmatched junction bases: 5. The chain's CDR3 is CASSDQGVGEKLFF. In DNA form, the CDR3 reads TGTGCCAGCAGTGACCAGGGGGTAGGTGAAAAACTGTTTTTT.

This sequence joins TRBV30 and TRBJ1-2; D gene unclear. Between the trimmed V and J ends, which lost 0 bases and 8 bases, there was a span of 16 bases. This CDR3 region has 14 residues. CDR1 is GTSNPN, CDR2 SVGIG, per germline (reference sequence). As DNA, the CDR3 is TGTGCCTGGAGTGTGCTACAGCGGACTGGAGGCTACACCTTC. Its protein is CAWSVLQRTGGYTF.

The rearrangement links TRBV2 to TRBJ2-1; possibly TRBD1 for D (6 bases). Germline-derived CDR1 and CDR2 are SNHLY and FYNNEI. The CDR3 runs to 14 residues. Trimming removed 3 bases at V and 5 bases at J, with 11 bases between. As DNA, the CDR3 is TGTGCCAGCAGTGACCACAGGGCGGACAATGAGCAGTTCTTC. It yields the protein CASSDHRADNEQFF.

This clone turned up a few times. This sequence joins TRBV6-1 and TRBJ1-2; 7 bases are a match to TRBD1. Trimming took 2 bases from V and 2 from J; bases not matched to a gene: 2. The CDR3 extends over 14 amino acids. Looked up from germline, CDR1 is MNHNS and CDR2 is SASEGT. The CDR3 region has the DNA TGTGCCAGCAGTGAACAGGGGGAGAACTATGGCTACACCTTC. Translating it yields CASSEQGENYGYTF.

The V gene is TRBV7-3, the J gene TRBJ2-1, with D perhaps matching TRBD1 (5 bases). Germline assignment: CDR1 SGHTA and CDR2 FQGTGA. Trimming shortened V by 5 bases and J by 4 bases, and 18 bases separated the two germline ends. The CDR3 is 16 amino acids. CDR3 bases: TGTGCCAGCAGCCCAGAGGTAGGGGTAGGATACAATGAGCAGTTCTTC. Translated, it gives CASSPEVGVGYNEQFF.

Here the CDR3 reads CASIRGGENDQPQHF. Here the CDR3 DNA reads TGTGCCAGCATCAGGGGCGGAGAGAACGATCAGCCCCAGCATTTT. The chain recombines TRBV28 with TRBJ1-5; tentative D call: TRBD1 (6 bases). The CDR3 loop spans 15 amino acids. V was clipped by 7 bases and J by 5 bases, with 18 bases between them. Germline CDR1 reads MDHEN; CDR2 reads SYDVKM. The full variable domain, completed using reference TRBV28 and TRBJ1-5, is DVKVTQSSRYLVKRTGEKVFLECVQDMDHENMFWYRQDPGLGLRLIYFSYDVKMKEKGDIPEGYSVSREKKERFSLILESASTNQTSMYLCASIRGGENDQPQHFGDGTRLSIL.

The table lists this clone with a count of one. V usage is TRBV2 and J usage is TRBJ2-1; 12 bases align to TRBD2. The length of the CDR3 is 15 residues. V shed 6 bases, J shed 6 bases, and the junction held 6 bases outside the gene matches. Per the germline V gene, CDR1 is SNHLY and CDR2 is FYNNEI. The CDR3, as DNA: TGTGCCAGCAGACCCACTAGCGGGGGGCCCAATGAGCAGTTCTTC. It is translated as CASRPTSGGPNEQFF.